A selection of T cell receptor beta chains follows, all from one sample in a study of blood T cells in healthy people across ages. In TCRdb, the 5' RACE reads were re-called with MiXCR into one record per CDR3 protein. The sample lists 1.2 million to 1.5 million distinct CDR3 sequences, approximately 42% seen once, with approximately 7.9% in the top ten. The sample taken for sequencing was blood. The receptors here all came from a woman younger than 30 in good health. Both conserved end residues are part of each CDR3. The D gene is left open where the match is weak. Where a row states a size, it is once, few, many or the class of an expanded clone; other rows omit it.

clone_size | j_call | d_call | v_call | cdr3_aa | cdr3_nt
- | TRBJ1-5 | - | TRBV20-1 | CSAVGTYNQPQHF | TGCAGTGCGGTTGGGACGTACAATCAGCCCCAGCATTTT
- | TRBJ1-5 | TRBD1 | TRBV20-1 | CSVRGGQRYSSNQPQHF | TGCAGTGTTAGAGGGGGCCAGCGATATTCTAGCAATCAGCCCCAGCATTTT
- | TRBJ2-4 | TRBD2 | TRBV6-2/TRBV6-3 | CASRPPGLGKNIQYF | TGTGCCAGCAGGCCTCCGGGACTAGGCAAAAACATTCAGTACTTC
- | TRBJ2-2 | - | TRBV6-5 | CASSRRGGQDTGELFF | TGTGCCAGCAGCCGGAGGGGGGGGCAGGACACCGGGGAGCTGTTTTTT
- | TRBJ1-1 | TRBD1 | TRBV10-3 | CAISDEGARTEAFF | TGTGCCATCAGTGACGAGGGGGCGCGGACTGAAGCTTTCTTT
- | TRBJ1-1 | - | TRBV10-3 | CAISGARGDTEAFF | TGTGCCATCAGTGGGGCACGGGGAGACACTGAAGCTTTCTTT
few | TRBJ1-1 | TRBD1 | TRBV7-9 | CASSPQSGQEAFF | TGTGCCAGCAGCCCCCAATCGGGACAGGAAGCTTTCTTT
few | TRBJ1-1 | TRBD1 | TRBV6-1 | CASSPGTGGRRTEAFF | TGTGCCAGCAGTCCAGGGACAGGGGGTAGGAGAACTGAAGCTTTCTTT
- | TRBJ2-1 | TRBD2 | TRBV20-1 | CSAPSAGVSDEQFF | TGCAGTGCCCCGTCCGCGGGAGTCTCCGATGAGCAGTTCTTC
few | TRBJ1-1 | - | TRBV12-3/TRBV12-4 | CASSLTGTPEAFF | TGTGCCAGCAGCCTAACAGGGACCCCTGAAGCTTTCTTT
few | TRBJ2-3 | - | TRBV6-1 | CASSDQMGGTDTQYF | TGTGCCAGCAGTGATCAGATGGGTGGCACAGATACGCAGTATTTT
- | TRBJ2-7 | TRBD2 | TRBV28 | CASTDFWQTSGGRGEQYF | TGTGCCAGCACCGATTTTTGGCAGACTAGCGGGGGCCGGGGGGAGCAGTACTTC
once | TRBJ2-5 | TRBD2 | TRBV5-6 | CASSTLAGGPPNEQYF | TGTGCCAGCAGCACATTAGCGGGGGGCCCCCCCAATGAGCAGTACTTC
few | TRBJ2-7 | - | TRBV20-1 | CSARALVGWDNEQYF | TGCAGTGCTAGAGCCCTGGTGGGGTGGGACAATGAGCAGTACTTC
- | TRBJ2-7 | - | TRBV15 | CATSRDRIGEQYF | TGTGCCACCAGCAGAGATCGCATTGGGGAGCAGTACTTC
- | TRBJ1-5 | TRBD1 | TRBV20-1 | CSAPDRSSNQPQHF | TGCAGTGCCCCGGACAGGAGTAGCAATCAGCCCCAGCATTTT
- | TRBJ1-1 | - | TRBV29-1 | CSVLGTPERGTEAFF | TGCAGCGTTTTAGGGACTCCTGAAAGAGGGACTGAAGCTTTCTTT
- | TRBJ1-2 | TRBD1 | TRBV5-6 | CASSLAPVDRDTGYTF | TGTGCCAGCAGCTTGGCCCCAGTGGACAGGGATACTGGCTACACCTTC
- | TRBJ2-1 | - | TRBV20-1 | CSAPSRRQDPNEQFF | TGCAGTGCCCCATCTCGGCGCCAAGACCCCAATGAGCAGTTCTTC
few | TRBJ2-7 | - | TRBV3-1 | CASSQDSGDPSSYEQYF | TGTGCCAGCAGCCAAGATTCTGGGGACCCGAGCTCCTACGAGCAGTACTTC
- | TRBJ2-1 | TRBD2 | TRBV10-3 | CAISESPTSGGGEQFF | TGTGCCATCAGTGAGTCCCCTACGTCGGGGGGGGGTGAGCAGTTCTTC
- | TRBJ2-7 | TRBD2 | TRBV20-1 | CSASAYERDSYEQYF | TGCAGTGCTAGTGCCTATGAGCGGGACTCCTACGAGCAGTACTTC
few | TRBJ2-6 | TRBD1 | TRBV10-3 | CAISGQGPAGANVLTF | TGTGCCATCAGCGGACAGGGGCCAGCTGGGGCCAACGTCCTGACTTTC
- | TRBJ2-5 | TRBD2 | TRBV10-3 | CAISPSGGEETQYF | TGTGCCATCAGTCCCTCGGGGGGGGAAGAGACCCAGTACTTC
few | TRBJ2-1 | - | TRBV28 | CASTPGGNSYNEQFF | TGTGCCAGCACCCCCGGTGGTAACTCCTACAATGAGCAGTTCTTC
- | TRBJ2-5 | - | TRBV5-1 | CASSFNRAVGETQYF | TGCGCCAGCAGCTTCAACAGGGCCGTGGGGGAGACCCAGTACTTC
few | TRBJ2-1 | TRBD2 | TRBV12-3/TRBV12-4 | CASSLRGAPYNEQFF | TGTGCCAGCAGTTTGCGGGGGGCTCCCTACAATGAGCAGTTCTTC
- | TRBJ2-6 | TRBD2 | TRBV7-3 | CASSLRPIAGGRSGANVLTF | TGTGCCAGCAGCTTAAGACCCATAGCGGGGGGGCGATCTGGGGCCAACGTCCTGACTTTC
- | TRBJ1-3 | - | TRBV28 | CASEPPGDGNTIYF | TGTGCCAGCGAGCCGCCGGGGGATGGAAACACCATATATTTT
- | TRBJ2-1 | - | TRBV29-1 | CSVAGHLQETQFF | TGCAGCGTTGCTGGCCACCTACAAGAGACCCAGTTCTTC
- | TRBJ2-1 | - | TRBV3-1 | CASSQSGGNNEQFF | TGTGCCAGCAGCCAGTCTGGGGGTAACAATGAGCAGTTCTTC
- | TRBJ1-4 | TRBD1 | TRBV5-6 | CASSGDRANEKLFF | TGTGCCAGCAGCGGGGACAGGGCGAATGAAAAACTGTTTTTT
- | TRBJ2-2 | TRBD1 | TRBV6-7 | CASNQRTGQITGELFF | TGTGCCAGCAACCAAAGGACAGGGCAGATCACCGGGGAGCTGTTTTTT
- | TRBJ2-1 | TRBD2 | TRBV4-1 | CASSPPQRERPFEQFF | TGCGCCAGCAGCCCTCCTCAGCGGGAGCGCCCTTTTGAGCAGTTCTTC
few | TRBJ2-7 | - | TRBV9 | CASSVGGTAYEQYF | TGTGCCAGCAGCGTTGGAGGGACAGCCTACGAGCAGTACTTC
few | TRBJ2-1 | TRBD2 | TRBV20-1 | CRTDQREREVGEQFF | TGCAGAACCGATCAGAGGGAGCGGGAAGTCGGTGAGCAGTTCTTC
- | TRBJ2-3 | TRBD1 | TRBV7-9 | CASSLGQGGGDTQYF | TGTGCCAGCAGCTTGGGACAGGGTGGAGGTGATACGCAGTATTTT
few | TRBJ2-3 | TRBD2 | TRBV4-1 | CASSSSKYRLAQEDTQYF | TGCGCCAGCAGTTCCTCCAAATACCGACTAGCGCAAGAGGATACGCAGTATTTT
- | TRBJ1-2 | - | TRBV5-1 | CASSLRDLNYGYTF | TGCGCCAGCAGCCTAAGGGACTTAAACTATGGCTACACCTTC
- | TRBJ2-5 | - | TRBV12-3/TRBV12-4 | CASSFWGAEETQYF | TGTGCCAGCAGTTTTTGGGGGGCCGAGGAGACCCAGTACTTC
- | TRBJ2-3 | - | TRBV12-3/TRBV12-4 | CASSLKGTLHSSTDTQYF | TGTGCCAGCAGTTTAAAGGGTACCCTTCATTCTAGCACAGATACGCAGTATTTT
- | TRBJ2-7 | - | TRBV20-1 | CSASASGTNTPEQYF | TGCAGTGCTAGCGCATCCGGGACAAATACCCCCGAGCAGTACTTC
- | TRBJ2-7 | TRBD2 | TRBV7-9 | CASSSPSGTSGYNEQYF | TGTGCCAGCAGCTCCCCCTCCGGGACTAGCGGCTACAATGAGCAGTACTTC
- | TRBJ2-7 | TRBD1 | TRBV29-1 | CSVFGGTGGSYEQYF | TGCAGCGTTTTTGGGGGGACAGGGGGATCATACGAGCAGTACTTC
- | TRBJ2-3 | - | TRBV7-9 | CASSSASTSDTQYF | TGTGCCAGCAGCTCCGCGTCAACTTCCGATACGCAGTATTTT
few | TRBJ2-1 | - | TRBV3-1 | CASSQVPGYEQFF | TGTGCCAGCAGCCAAGTGCCAGGGTACGAGCAGTTCTTC
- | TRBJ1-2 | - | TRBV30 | CAWSLGAGYTF | TGTGCCTGGAGTTTAGGGGCTGGCTACACCTTC
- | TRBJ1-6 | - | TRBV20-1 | CSAIKGGGGNSPLHF | TGCAGTGCTATTAAGGGGGGCGGAGGCAATTCACCCCTCCACTTT
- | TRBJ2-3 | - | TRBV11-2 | CASSTQAGLVTDTQYF | TGTGCCAGCAGCACCCAGGCGGGGCTAGTGACAGATACGCAGTATTTT
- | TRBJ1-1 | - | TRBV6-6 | CASRQGSLNTEAFF | TGTGCCAGCAGACAGGGCTCCTTGAACACTGAAGCTTTCTTT
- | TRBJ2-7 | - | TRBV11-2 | CASSLVPFDYMSVEQYF | TGTGCCAGCAGCTTAGTCCCCTTCGACTACATGAGTGTCGAGCAGTACTTC
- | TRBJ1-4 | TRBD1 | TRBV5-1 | CASSLIGRGANEKLFF | TGCGCCAGCAGCTTGATCGGCAGGGGGGCTAATGAAAAACTGTTTTTT
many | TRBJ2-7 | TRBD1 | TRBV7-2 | CASSPRQGTHEQYF | TGTGCCAGCAGCCCCAGACAGGGAACACACGAGCAGTACTTC
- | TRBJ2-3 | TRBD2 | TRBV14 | CASSSGLARPSTDTQYF | TGTGCCAGCAGTAGCGGACTAGCCCGGCCTAGCACAGATACGCAGTATTTT